The T cell receptor (beta chain) described here comes from a study of T cell responses to AZD1222 COVID-19 vaccine. The sample holds one count of this clone. Only in-frame clones appear in the TCRdb table, and some are missing; sequencing was by immunoSEQ multiplex PCR. The top ten hold 2.5% to 3.5% of the sample, which has 130,000 or so clones, roughly nine tenths seen once. The length of the CDR3 is 14 residues. Looked up from germline, CDR1 is SGHDT and CDR2 is YYEEEE. The ends were cut back, 0 bases at V and 4 bases at J, with 10 bases in the middle. The material sequenced was peripheral blood, taken 28 days after the second AZD1222 dose. The gene calls are TRBV5-6 and TRBJ1-2; TRBD1 might be the D (5 bases). The TCR sequence derives from an adult who received the AZD1222 COVID-19 vaccine. The CDR3, as DNA: TGTGCCAGCAGCTTGGGGCAGGGTGCCTATGGCTACACCTTC. Translation gives CASSLGQGAYGYTF.